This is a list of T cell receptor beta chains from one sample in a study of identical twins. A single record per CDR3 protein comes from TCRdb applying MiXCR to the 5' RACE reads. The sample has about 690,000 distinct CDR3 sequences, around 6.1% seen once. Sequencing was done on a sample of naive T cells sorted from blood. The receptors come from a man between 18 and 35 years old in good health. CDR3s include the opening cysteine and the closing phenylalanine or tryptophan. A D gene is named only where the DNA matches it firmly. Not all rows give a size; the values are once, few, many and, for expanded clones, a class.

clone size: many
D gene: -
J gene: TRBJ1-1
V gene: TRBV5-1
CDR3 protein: CASSRVGDTEAFF
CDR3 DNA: TGCGCCAGCAGCCGTGTAGGAGACACTGAAGCTTTCTTT

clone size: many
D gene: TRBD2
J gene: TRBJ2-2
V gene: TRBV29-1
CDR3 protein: CSVDAGGSGELFF
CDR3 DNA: TGCAGCGTTGATGCGGGAGGGAGCGGGGAGCTGTTTTTT

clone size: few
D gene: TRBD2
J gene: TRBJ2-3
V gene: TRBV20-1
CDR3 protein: CSASVAGGVADTQYF
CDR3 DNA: TGCAGTGCTAGTGTAGCGGGAGGAGTGGCAGATACGCAGTATTTT

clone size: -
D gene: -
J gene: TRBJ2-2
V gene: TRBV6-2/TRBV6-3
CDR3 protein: CASSYRVSTGELFF
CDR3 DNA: TGTGCCAGCAGTTACAGGGTTTCCACCGGGGAGCTGTTTTTT

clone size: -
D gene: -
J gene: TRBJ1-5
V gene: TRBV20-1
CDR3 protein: CSAHARHLSNQPQHF
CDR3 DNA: TGCAGTGCCCACGCAAGGCACCTTAGCAATCAGCCCCAGCATTTT

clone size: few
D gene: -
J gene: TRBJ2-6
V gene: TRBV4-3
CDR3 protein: CASSQEPTVSGANVLTF
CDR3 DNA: TGCGCCAGCAGCCAAGAACCGACAGTCTCTGGGGCCAACGTCCTGACTTTC

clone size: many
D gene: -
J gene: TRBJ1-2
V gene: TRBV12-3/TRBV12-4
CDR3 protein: CASSLGAEDYGYTF
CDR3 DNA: TGTGCCAGCAGTTTAGGGGCTGAGGACTATGGCTACACCTTC

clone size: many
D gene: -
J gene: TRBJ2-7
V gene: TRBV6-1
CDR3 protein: CASTRTGTGRYEQYF
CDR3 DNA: TGTGCCAGCACCCGGACCGGGACCGGGCGCTACGAGCAGTACTTC

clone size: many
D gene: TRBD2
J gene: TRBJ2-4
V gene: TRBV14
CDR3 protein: CASSQDVSGRPQYF
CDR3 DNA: TGTGCCAGCAGCCAAGATGTAAGCGGGAGGCCCCAGTACTTC

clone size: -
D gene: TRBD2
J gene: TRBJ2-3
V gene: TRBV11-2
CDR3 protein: CASSLDISAGAADTQYF
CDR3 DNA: TGTGCCAGCAGCTTAGATATATCGGCGGGAGCAGCAGATACGCAGTATTTT

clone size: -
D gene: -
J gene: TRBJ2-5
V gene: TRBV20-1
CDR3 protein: CSADLLGVQETQYF
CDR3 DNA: TGCAGTGCCGACCTTCTAGGGGTCCAAGAGACCCAGTACTTC

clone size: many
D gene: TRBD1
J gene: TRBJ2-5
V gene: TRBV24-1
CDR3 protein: CATSDFDIDGTGEAETQYF
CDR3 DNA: TGTGCCACCAGTGATTTTGATATAGATGGGACAGGGGAGGCGGAGACCCAGTACTTC

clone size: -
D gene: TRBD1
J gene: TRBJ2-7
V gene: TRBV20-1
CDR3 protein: CSADTPTGGFSYEQYF
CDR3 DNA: TGCAGTGCCGACACACCAACAGGGGGCTTCTCCTACGAGCAGTACTTC

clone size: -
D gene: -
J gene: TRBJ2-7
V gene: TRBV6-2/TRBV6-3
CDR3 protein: CASSYLGGYEQYF
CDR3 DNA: TGTGCCAGCAGTTATTTGGGCGGCTACGAGCAGTACTTC

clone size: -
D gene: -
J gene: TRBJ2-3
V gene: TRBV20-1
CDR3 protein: CSARDGARPSTFRDTQYF
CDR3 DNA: TGCAGTGCTAGAGATGGAGCACGTCCTAGCACATTTCGAGATACGCAGTATTTT

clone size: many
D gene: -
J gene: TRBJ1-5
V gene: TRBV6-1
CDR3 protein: CASSSGHSNQPQHF
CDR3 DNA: TGTGCCAGCAGCTCAGGGCATAGCAATCAGCCCCAGCATTTT

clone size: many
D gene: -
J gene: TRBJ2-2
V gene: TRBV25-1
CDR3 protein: CASSGPSGLFF
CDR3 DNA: TGTGCCAGCAGTGGCCCTTCGGGGCTGTTTTTT

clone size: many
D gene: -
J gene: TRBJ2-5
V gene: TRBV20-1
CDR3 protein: CSTPGGNSAGQGVETQYF
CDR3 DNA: TGCAGTACGCCCGGGGGGAACAGCGCAGGACAGGGTGTAGAGACCCAGTACTTC

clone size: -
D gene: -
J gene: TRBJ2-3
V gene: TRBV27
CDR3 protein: CASSFFGAGPDTQYF
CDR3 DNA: -

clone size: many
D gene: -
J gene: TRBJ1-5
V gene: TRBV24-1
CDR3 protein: CATSDLYGNQPQHF
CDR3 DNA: TGTGCCACCAGTGATTTGTACGGTAATCAGCCCCAGCATTTT

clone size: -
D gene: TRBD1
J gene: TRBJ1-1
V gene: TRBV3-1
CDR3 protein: CASSPITGGNTEAFF
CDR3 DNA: TGTGCCAGCAGCCCCATCACAGGGGGGAACACTGAAGCTTTCTTT

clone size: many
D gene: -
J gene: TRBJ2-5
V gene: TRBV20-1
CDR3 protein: CSARASLPETQYF
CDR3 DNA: TGCAGTGCTAGGGCAAGCTTACCAGAGACCCAGTACTTC

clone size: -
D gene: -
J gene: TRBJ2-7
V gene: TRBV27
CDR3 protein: CASSARSLGTLYEQYF
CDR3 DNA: TGTGCCAGCAGTGCCCGTTCTCTTGGGACGCTCTACGAGCAGTACTTC

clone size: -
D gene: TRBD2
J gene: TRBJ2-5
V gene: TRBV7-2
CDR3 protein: CASSPPGASGKETQYF
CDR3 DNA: TGTGCCAGCAGCCCCCCCGGGGCTAGCGGGAAGGAGACCCAGTACTTC

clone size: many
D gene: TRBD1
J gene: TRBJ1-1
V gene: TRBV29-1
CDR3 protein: CSAETGGRVEAFF
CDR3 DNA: TGCAGCGCGGAAACAGGGGGACGCGTTGAAGCTTTCTTT

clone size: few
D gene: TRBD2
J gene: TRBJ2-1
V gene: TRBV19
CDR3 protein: CASSIVGTSGSIDNEQFF
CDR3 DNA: TGTGCCAGTAGTATAGTGGGGACTAGCGGGAGTATAGACAATGAGCAGTTCTTC

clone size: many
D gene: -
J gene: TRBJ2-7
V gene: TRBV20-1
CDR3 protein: CSARDIVGSYEQYF
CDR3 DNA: TGCAGTGCTAGAGATATTGTCGGCTCCTACGAGCAGTACTTC

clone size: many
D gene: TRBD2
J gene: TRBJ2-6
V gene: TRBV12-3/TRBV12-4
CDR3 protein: CASSFSGRALSGANVLTF
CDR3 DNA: TGTGCCAGCAGTTTCAGCGGGAGGGCCCTCTCTGGGGCCAACGTCCTGACTTTC

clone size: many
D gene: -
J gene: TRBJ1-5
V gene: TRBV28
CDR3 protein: CASSLSSYNQPQHF
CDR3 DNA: TGTGCCAGCAGTTTATCCAGTTACAATCAGCCCCAGCATTTT

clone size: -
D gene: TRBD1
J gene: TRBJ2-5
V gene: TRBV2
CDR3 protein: CASSEALRVYRGQETQYF
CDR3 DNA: TGTGCCAGCAGTGAAGCGCTTCGAGTTTACAGGGGGCAAGAGACCCAGTACTTC

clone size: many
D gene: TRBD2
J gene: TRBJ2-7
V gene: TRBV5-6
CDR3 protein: CASSLVGRHEQYF
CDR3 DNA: TGTGCCAGCAGCTTGGTCGGGAGGCACGAGCAGTACTTC

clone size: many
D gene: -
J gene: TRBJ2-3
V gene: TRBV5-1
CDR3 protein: CASSLGAPTDTQYF
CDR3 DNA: TGCGCCAGCAGCTTGGGGGCCCCCACAGATACGCAGTATTTT

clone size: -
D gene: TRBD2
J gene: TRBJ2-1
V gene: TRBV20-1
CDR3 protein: CSARDPASGRGNEQFF
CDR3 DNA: TGCAGTGCTAGAGATCCGGCTAGCGGGAGAGGTAATGAGCAGTTCTTC

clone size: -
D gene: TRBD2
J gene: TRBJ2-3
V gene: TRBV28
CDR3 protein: CASSLPSGGSDTQYF
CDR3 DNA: TGTGCCAGCAGTTTACCCTCCGGGGGGTCAGATACGCAGTATTTT

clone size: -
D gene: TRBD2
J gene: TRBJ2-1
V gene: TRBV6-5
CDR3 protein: CASSYGTSGISPYNEQFF
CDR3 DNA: TGTGCCAGCAGTTACGGGACTAGCGGGATTAGTCCTTACAATGAGCAGTTCTTC

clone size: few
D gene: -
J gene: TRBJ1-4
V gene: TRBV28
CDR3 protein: CASSFLSSGLEEKLFF
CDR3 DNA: TGTGCCAGCAGTTTCCTCAGCTCAGGGTTGGAGGAAAAACTGTTTTTT

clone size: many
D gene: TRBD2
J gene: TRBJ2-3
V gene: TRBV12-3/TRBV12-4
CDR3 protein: CASRAGVSTDTQYF
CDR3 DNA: TGTGCCAGCAGAGCGGGAGTAAGCACAGATACGCAGTATTTT

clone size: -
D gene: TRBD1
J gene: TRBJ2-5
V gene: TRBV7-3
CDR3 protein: CASSTTTGGKETQYF
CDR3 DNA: TGTGCCAGCAGCACCACCACAGGGGGAAAAGAGACCCAGTACTTC

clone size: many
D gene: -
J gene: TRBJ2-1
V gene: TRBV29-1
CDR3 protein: CSVRTGINYNEQFF
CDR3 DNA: TGCAGCGTCAGAACGGGGATAAACTACAATGAGCAGTTCTTC

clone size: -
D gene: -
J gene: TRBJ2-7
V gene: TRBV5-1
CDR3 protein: CASSLLGPQEQYF
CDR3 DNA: TGCGCCAGCAGCTTGTTGGGGCCACAAGAGCAGTACTTC

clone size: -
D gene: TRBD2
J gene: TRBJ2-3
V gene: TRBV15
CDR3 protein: CATSRGSGRTSTDTQYF
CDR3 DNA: TGTGCCACCAGCAGAGGAAGCGGGAGAACTAGCACAGATACGCAGTATTTT

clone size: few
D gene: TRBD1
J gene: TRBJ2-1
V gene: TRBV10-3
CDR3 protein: CAISPGQRIMSPGWGGQFF
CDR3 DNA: TGTGCCATCAGTCCGGGACAGAGGATAATGAGCCCGGGTTGGGGTGGGCAGTTCTTC

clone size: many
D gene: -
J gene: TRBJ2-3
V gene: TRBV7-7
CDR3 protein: CASSLDRGDTQYF
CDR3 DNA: TGTGCCAGCAGCTTAGACCGAGGAGATACGCAGTATTTT